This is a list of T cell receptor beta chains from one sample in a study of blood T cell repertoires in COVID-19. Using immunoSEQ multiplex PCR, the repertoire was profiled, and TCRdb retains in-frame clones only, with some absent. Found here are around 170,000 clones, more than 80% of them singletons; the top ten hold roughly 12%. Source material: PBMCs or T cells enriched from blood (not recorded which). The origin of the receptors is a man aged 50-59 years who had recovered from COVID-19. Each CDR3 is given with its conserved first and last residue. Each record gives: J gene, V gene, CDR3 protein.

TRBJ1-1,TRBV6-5,CASRTGTGGFTEAFF
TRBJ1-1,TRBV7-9,CASSPRQVEVNTEAFF
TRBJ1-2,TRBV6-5,CASSYDTDRGYGYTF
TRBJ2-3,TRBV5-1,CASGSGGAGTDTQYF
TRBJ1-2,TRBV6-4,CASSPTGGGVYGYTF
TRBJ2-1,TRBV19,CASSTGSPYNEQFF
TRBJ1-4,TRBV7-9,CASSSPEGINEKLFF
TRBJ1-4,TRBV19,CASSSPTGGGSEKLFF
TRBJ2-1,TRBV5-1,CASSLGTGQTYNEQFF
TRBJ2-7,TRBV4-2,CASSQESSGRGEQYF
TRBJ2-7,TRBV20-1,CSAADSYEQYF
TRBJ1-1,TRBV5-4,CASSPQGQDAFF
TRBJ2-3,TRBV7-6,CASSPRPGQGATDTQYF
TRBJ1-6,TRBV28,CASSFDRAYNSPLHF
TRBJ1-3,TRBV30,CAWSLRTGGTIYF
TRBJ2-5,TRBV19,CASSIRHGGLQETQYF
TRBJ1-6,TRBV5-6,CASSSFKQGARHNSPLHF
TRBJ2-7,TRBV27,CASSLRGGEQYF
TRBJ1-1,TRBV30,CAWSVEWGVAEAFF
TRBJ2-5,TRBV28,CASSFWTGQETQYF
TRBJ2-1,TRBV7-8,CASSLAIGDEQFF
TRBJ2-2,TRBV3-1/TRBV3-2,CASSRYASPNTGELFF
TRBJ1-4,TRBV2,CASKGQGLTNEKLFF
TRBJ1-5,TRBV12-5,CASSEQEYQPQHF
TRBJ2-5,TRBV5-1,CASSLNGGGEETQYF
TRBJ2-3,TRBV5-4,CASSLLVGDTDTQYF
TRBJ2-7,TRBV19,CASSEGQGAYEQYF
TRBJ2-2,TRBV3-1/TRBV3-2,CASSRGTAIARNTGELFF
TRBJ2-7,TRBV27,CASRRDNSYEQYF
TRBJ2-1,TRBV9,CASSVRVDGVRYNEQFF
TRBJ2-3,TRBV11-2,CASSPLGGGASTDTQYF
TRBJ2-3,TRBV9,CASSAPSGADTDTQYF
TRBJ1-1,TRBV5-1,CASSPPGTEAFF
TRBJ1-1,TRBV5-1,CASSAGQANTEAFF
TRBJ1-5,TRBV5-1,CASSHAIEREQPQHF
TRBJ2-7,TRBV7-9,CASSPRQGYEQYF
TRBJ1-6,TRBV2,CASSERGINSPLHF
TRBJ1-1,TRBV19,CASQTATEAFF
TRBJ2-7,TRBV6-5,CAKTGSEHEQYF